This is a list of T cell receptor beta chains from one sample in a study of human T cells and chemical hapten exposure. TCRdb itself ran the RACE reads through MiXCR, one entry per CDR3 protein. The table has fewer than 350,000 distinct CDR3 sequences, roughly 7.4% seen once. Sequenced material: whole blood, taken in connection with sensitization to the hapten diphenylcyclopropenone (DPC). These receptor sequences come from a man between 18 and 35 years old with alopecia areata. Some clones in this sample may be carry-over from other donors' samples. Both conserved end residues are part of each CDR3. D genes are given only for firm matches. Not all rows give a size; the values are once, few, many and, for expanded clones, a class.

V gene	J gene	clone size	D gene	CDR3 protein	CDR3 DNA
TRBV14	TRBJ2-3	-	-	CASSQGRGDTQYF	TGTGCCAGCAGCCAGGGCAGGGGAGATACGCAGTATTTT
TRBV6-5	TRBJ2-5	many	-	CASSYSTTEQETQYF	TGTGCCAGCAGTTACTCGACGACGGAACAAGAGACCCAGTACTTC
TRBV7-9	TRBJ1-4	few	-	CASRPRQLNEKLFF	TGTGCCAGCAGGCCCCGGCAGCTAAATGAAAAACTGTTTTTT
TRBV4-3	TRBJ2-2	few	-	CASSQEARPNTGELFF	TGCGCCAGCAGCCAAGAGGCTCGACCGAACACCGGGGAGCTGTTTTTT
TRBV28	TRBJ2-7	-	TRBD1	CASTVDRSSYEQYF	TGTGCCAGCACTGTGGACAGGAGCTCCTACGAGCAGTACTTC
TRBV11-1	TRBJ2-3	many	-	CASSYGGGDTQYF	TGTGCCAGCAGCTACGGAGGTGGGGATACGCAGTATTTT
TRBV5-5	TRBJ1-6	-	-	CASSLGRGILDNSPLHF	TGTGCCAGCAGCTTGGGGCGGGGAATTTTGGATAATTCACCCCTCCACTTT
TRBV12-3/TRBV12-4	TRBJ1-1	-	-	CASSYMSLAFF	TGTGCCAGCAGCTATATGAGCTTGGCTTTCTTT
TRBV9	TRBJ2-3	few	-	CASSVERGSTNTQYF	TGTGCCAGCAGCGTAGAAAGAGGTTCTACGAATACGCAGTATTTT
TRBV27	TRBJ1-2	many	-	CASSPAGTDYGYTF	TGTGCCAGCAGTCCAGCCGGGACGGATTATGGCTACACCTTC
TRBV5-1	TRBJ2-2	few	-	CASSPQLANTGELFF	TGCGCCAGCAGCCCCCAGCTTGCGAACACCGGGGAGCTGTTTTTT
TRBV7-6	TRBJ1-1	many	-	CASSWRGIGEAFF	TGTGCCAGCAGCTGGAGGGGGATCGGGGAAGCTTTCTTT
TRBV6-5	TRBJ2-3	few	TRBD1	CASNYRGTTDTQYF	TGTGCCAGCAATTACAGGGGTACCACAGATACGCAGTATTTT
TRBV25-1	TRBJ2-1	-	-	CASSDPALQFF	TGTGCCAGCAGTGATCCGGCACTCCAGTTCTTC
TRBV27	TRBJ1-5	-	-	CASSLGTPYSNQPQHF	TGTGCCAGCAGTTTGGGGACACCCTATAGCAATCAGCCCCAGCATTTT
TRBV5-1	TRBJ2-2	few	-	CASSLSVTNTGELFF	TGCGCCAGCAGCTTGTCGGTCACGAACACCGGGGAGCTGTTTTTT
TRBV20-1	TRBJ2-1	-	TRBD1	CSAPDRVANEQFF	TGCAGTGCCCCGGACAGGGTGGCCAATGAGCAGTTCTTC
TRBV7-2	TRBJ1-6	many	-	CASTGREMNSPLHF	TGTGCCAGCACTGGACGGGAGATGAATTCACCCCTCCACTTT
TRBV7-8	TRBJ1-2	-	-	CASRGAGAHGYTF	TGTGCCAGCAGGGGGGCAGGGGCGCACGGCTACACCTTC
TRBV3-1	TRBJ2-1	-	-	CASSRTTHEQFF	TGTGCCAGCAGCCGGACTACACATGAGCAGTTCTTC
TRBV7-9	TRBJ1-5	many	TRBD1	CASSLTGGFQPQHF	TGTGCCAGCAGCTTGACAGGGGGCTTTCAGCCCCAGCATTTT
TRBV20-1	TRBJ1-1	few	-	CSVGMTMNTEAFF	TGCAGTGTCGGTATGACGATGAACACTGAAGCTTTCTTT
TRBV6-5	TRBJ2-4	-	TRBD2	CASSYSMASGGRNIQYF	TGTGCCAGCAGTTACTCGATGGCTAGCGGGGGGAGAAACATTCAGTACTTC
TRBV28	TRBJ1-1	few	-	CASSFGDPVNTEAFF	TGTGCCAGCAGTTTCGGGGACCCTGTGAACACTGAAGCTTTCTTT
TRBV4-1	TRBJ2-2	many	-	CASSHQPPSGTWNTGELFF	TGCGCCAGCAGCCATCAACCTCCCTCCGGGACCTGGAACACCGGGGAGCTGTTTTTT
TRBV7-9	TRBJ1-3	-	-	CASSIIGTSSGNTIYF	TGTGCCAGCAGCATAATCGGGACAAGCTCTGGAAACACCATATATTTT
TRBV12-3/TRBV12-4	TRBJ2-1	few	TRBD1	CASRRTGLNNEQFF	TGTGCCAGTCGCCGGACAGGGCTAAACAATGAGCAGTTCTTC
TRBV12-3/TRBV12-4	TRBJ1-6	-	-	CASSPGGSPLHF	TGTGCCAGCAGCCCCGGCGGTTCACCCCTCCACTTT
TRBV14	TRBJ2-4	few	-	CASSTGYDIQYF	TGTGCCAGCAGCACAGGTTACGACATTCAGTACTTC
TRBV4-1	TRBJ2-2	-	-	CASSHIGRNTGELFF	TGCGCCAGCAGCCACATCGGCAGGAACACCGGGGAGCTGTTTTTT
TRBV29-1	TRBJ1-1	-	-	CSVERRGNTEAFF	TGCAGCGTTGAACGCCGAGGGAACACTGAAGCTTTCTTT
TRBV4-3	TRBJ2-2	-	-	CASSQEDGGGTGELFF	TGCGCCAGCAGCCAAGAGGACGGGGGAGGTACCGGGGAGCTGTTTTTT
TRBV6-2/TRBV6-3	TRBJ2-1	-	-	CASSRVGARAYNEQFF	TGTGCCAGCAGCCGAGTGGGGGCTCGTGCCTACAATGAGCAGTTCTTC
TRBV27	TRBJ1-6	-	-	CASKSPHGRGVHNSPLHF	TGTGCCAGCAAGTCCCCCCATGGGAGGGGAGTTCACAATTCACCCCTCCACTTT
TRBV24-1	TRBJ1-5	once	-	CATSDLNWGSNQPQHF	TGTGCCACCAGTGACCTGAATTGGGGGAGCAATCAGCCCCAGCATTTT
TRBV6-5	TRBJ2-1	few	-	CASRLRVSFTNEQFF	TGTGCCAGCAGGCTCAGGGTCTCATTCACCAATGAGCAGTTCTTC
TRBV5-1	TRBJ1-2	few	-	CASSRWSGGTNYGYTF	TGCGCCAGCAGTCGTTGGAGTGGAGGGACTAACTATGGCTACACCTTC
TRBV4-3	TRBJ1-6	-	-	CASSPGHSNSPLHF	TGCGCCAGCAGCCCGGGACACAGTAATTCACCCCTCCACTTT
TRBV4-1	TRBJ1-1	many	-	CASSQDPNWDTEAFF	TGCGCCAGCAGCCAAGATCCCAACTGGGACACTGAAGCTTTCTTT
TRBV7-9	TRBJ2-1	many	-	CASSLGQGLAEQFF	TGTGCCAGCAGCTTAGGTCAGGGATTGGCTGAGCAGTTCTTC
TRBV3-1	TRBJ2-3	many	-	CASSLPGEDTQYF	TGTGCCAGCAGCCTGCCAGGGGAAGATACGCAGTATTTT
TRBV19	TRBJ2-2	-	-	CASSIVGLAGELFF	TGTGCCAGTAGTATAGTAGGGCTCGCCGGGGAGCTGTTTTTT
TRBV18	TRBJ2-3	-	-	CASSPLASGTDTQYF	TGTGCCAGCTCACCACTGGCTAGCGGCACAGATACGCAGTATTTT
TRBV12-3/TRBV12-4	TRBJ2-3	many	-	CASSLRGGELNTQYF	TGTGCCAGCAGTTTAAGGGGGGGGGAACTGAATACGCAGTATTTT
TRBV28	TRBJ2-7	-	-	CASSLRVSYEQYF	TGTGCCAGCAGTTTGAGGGTCTCCTACGAGCAGTACTTC
TRBV12-3/TRBV12-4	TRBJ1-1	many	-	CASSQGNTEAFF	TGTGCCAGCAGTCAGGGGAACACTGAAGCTTTCTTT
TRBV27	TRBJ1-1	few	-	CASSFDRYNTEAFF	TGTGCCAGCAGTTTCGACAGGTATAACACTGAAGCTTTCTTT
TRBV7-2	TRBJ1-2	few	-	CASSITDRNYGYTF	TGTGCCAGCAGCATTACGGACCGGAACTATGGCTACACCTTC
TRBV10-3	TRBJ1-6	-	-	CAISDQSSYNSPLHF	TGTGCCATCAGTGACCAGAGCTCCTATAATTCACCCCTCCACTTT
TRBV28	TRBJ1-1	once	-	CASSPIFQSEAFF	TGTGCCAGCAGCCCGATATTCCAAAGTGAAGCTTTCTTT
TRBV28	TRBJ2-7	many	-	CASTQLYEQYF	TGTGCCAGCACCCAGCTCTACGAGCAGTACTTC
TRBV28	TRBJ1-1	many	-	CASSPRWVFPEAFF	TGTGCCAGCAGTCCCAGGTGGGTCTTCCCTGAAGCTTTCTTT
TRBV20-1	TRBJ2-1	-	TRBD2	CSARLSSGGPSSYNEQFF	TGCAGTGCTAGGCTCTCTAGCGGGGGCCCGAGCTCCTACAATGAGCAGTTCTTC
TRBV7-2	TRBJ1-4	few	-	CASSLLSTLDEKLFF	TGTGCCAGCAGCTTATTGTCTACCTTGGATGAAAAACTGTTTTTT
TRBV27	TRBJ2-3	-	-	CASSLPGHSTDTQYF	TGTGCCAGCAGTTTACCGGGACACAGCACAGATACGCAGTATTTT
TRBV5-1	TRBJ2-1	many	TRBD2	CASSLLAGGGNEQFF	TGCGCCAGCAGCTTGTTAGCGGGGGGTGGCAATGAGCAGTTCTTC
TRBV29-1	TRBJ2-5	-	-	CSVGVAGAYQETQYF	TGCAGCGTGGGAGTTGCAGGGGCCTACCAAGAGACCCAGTACTTC
TRBV4-2	TRBJ2-3	many	-	CASSQELGGIKDTQYF	TGTGCCAGCAGCCAAGAATTAGGAGGCATTAAAGATACGCAGTATTTT
TRBV12-3/TRBV12-4	TRBJ1-2	-	-	CASTPRPPRDYGYTF	TGTGCCAGCACCCCTAGGCCCCCGAGGGACTATGGCTACACCTTC
TRBV28	TRBJ1-5	many	-	CGARGSNQPQHF	TGTGGGGCACGCGGTAGCAATCAGCCCCAGCATTTT